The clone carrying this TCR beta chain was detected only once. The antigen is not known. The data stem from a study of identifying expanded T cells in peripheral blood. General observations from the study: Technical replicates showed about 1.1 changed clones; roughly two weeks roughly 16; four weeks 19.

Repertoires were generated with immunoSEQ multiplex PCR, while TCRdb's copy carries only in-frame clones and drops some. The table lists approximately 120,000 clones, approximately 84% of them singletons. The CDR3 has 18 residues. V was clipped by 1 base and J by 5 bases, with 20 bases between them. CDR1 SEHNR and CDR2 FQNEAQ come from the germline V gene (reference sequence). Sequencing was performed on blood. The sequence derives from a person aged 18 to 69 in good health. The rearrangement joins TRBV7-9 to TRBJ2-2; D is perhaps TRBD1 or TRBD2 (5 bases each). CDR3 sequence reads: CASSLEAGRGLMTGELFF. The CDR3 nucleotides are TGTGCCAGCAGCTTAGAGGCAGGCCGGGGCTTGATGACCGGGGAGCTGTTTTTT.